The present entry profiles one T cell receptor (beta chain) with its context. Its antigen is as yet unknown. This specimen comes from a study of cytomegalovirus exposure and HLA in healthy donors. With 60 Vbeta and 13 Jbeta primers, the PCR was carried out. TCRdb's table, derived via immunoSEQ multiplex PCR, lists solely in-frame clones and lacks some. The repertoire holds 98,000 or so clones, with 9.5% to 13% as singletons. Findings of the study overall: Presence/absence analyses took donor sequencing depth as roughly uniform. Confirmation was obtained in vitro that a few CMV-associated chains are specific for CMV antigens. Among TCR beta chains, those listed as cytomegalovirus-associated numbered about 160. Later on, a genetic analysis was performed. It linked a missense variant in DCLRE1C with V- and J-gene trimming of TCR beta.

The germline gives CDR1 MNHNS, CDR2 SASEGT. The CDR3 consists of 15 residues. Trimming at V came to 4 bases and at J to 5 bases, leaving 6 bases not matched to a gene. Sequencing was done on a sample of PBMCs. This sequence originates from a man aged 40-49 years in good health and CMV-seropositive. The genes are TRBV6-1 and TRBJ2-7; 12 bases are shared with TRBD2. This CDR3 reads CASSVTSGRGNEQYF. The CDR3 DNA reads as TGTGCCAGCAGTGTGACTAGCGGGAGAGGTAACGAGCAGTACTTC.